This entry lists 25 T cell receptor beta chains sequenced from one sample in a study of immune evolution from preneoplasia to lung adenocarcinoma. Sequencing used immunoSEQ multiplex PCR; TCRdb keeps in-frame clones, though not all of them. The profile covers tens of thousands of clones, with around 75% appearing a single time and around 6% taken by the ten largest. Material for sequencing was FFPE invasive lung adenocarcinoma tissue. Receptors were obtained from a person in their sixties with lung adenocarcinoma.

The chain couples TRBV7-9 to TRBJ2-7, with 7 bases aligning to TRBD1. The CDR3 loop spans 13 amino acids. Trimming cost V 4 bases and J 2 bases; bases outside gene matches: 2. Germline V gives CDR1 SEHNR, CDR2 FQNEAQ (reference sequence). CDR3 sequence: CASSYDRAYEQYF. The CDR3, as DNA: TGTGCCAGCAGCTACGACAGGGCCTACGAGCAGTACTTC.

The chain links TRBV5-1 to TRBJ2-7, with TRBD1 matching 8 bases. The germline V gene has CDR1 SGHRS and CDR2 YFSETQ. The length of the CDR3 is 13 residues. Trimming removed 4 bases from V and 10 bases from J; junction bases left unmatched: 10. The CDR3 region has the DNA TGCGCCAGCAGCCCCGGACAGGGTGTAGAACAGTACTTC. As protein: CASSPGQGVEQYF.

The chain uses TRBV7-9 and TRBJ2-1; D ambiguous. Between the trimmed V and J ends, which lost 2 bases and 7 bases, there was a span of 9 bases. This CDR3 comprises 13 residues. Germline V lookup: CDR1 SEHNR, CDR2 FQNEAQ (reference sequence). CDR3: CASSLNPQNEQFF. The CDR3 nucleotides are TGTGCCAGCAGCTTAAATCCCCAGAATGAGCAGTTCTTC.

Only one count was recorded for this clone. J is TRBJ2-1 and V is TRBV7-9; 14 bases map to TRBD2. The J segment lost 9 bases and the V segment lost 4 bases, leaving 5 bases of the junction unmatched. Germline V lookup: CDR1 SEHNR, CDR2 FQNEAQ (reference sequence). The CDR3 spans 15 residues. Written as DNA, the CDR3 is TGTGCCAGCAGCTCGACTAGCGGGAGGGCCGGTGAGCAGTTCTTC. Translating it yields CASSSTSGRAGEQFF.

The rearrangement joins TRBV7-2 to TRBJ2-7, with D possibly being TRBD2 (6 bases). Germline CDR1 SGHTA, CDR2 FQGNSA. The CDR3 covers 13 residues. The V gene lost 5 bases and the J gene lost 1 base, with 9 bases spanning the gap. DNA of the CDR3: TGTGCCAGCAGCCGGGGACTGTCCTACGAGCAGTACTTC. Translated, it gives CASSRGLSYEQYF.

J is TRBJ1-2 and V is TRBV30; D gene ambiguous. The CDR3 has 10 residues. CDR1 is GTSNPN, CDR2 SVGIG, per germline (reference sequence). The CDR3 reads CAGLGHGYTF. DNA of the CDR3: TGTGCTGGTCTGGGCCATGGCTACACCTTC.

In this sample, this clone is medium-sized. CDR3 nucleotide sequence: TGCGCCAGCAGCTTGGCCCCAGATGGCAATGAGCAGTTCTTC. It encodes CASSLAPDGNEQFF. The rearrangement uses TRBV5-1 and TRBJ2-1, with D unresolved. Trimming shortened V by 0 bases and J by 6 bases, and 10 bases separated the two germline ends. Germline lookup yields CDR1 SGHRS and CDR2 YFSETQ. This CDR3 spans 14 amino acids.

This clone was detected only a few times. The genes are TRBV5-1 and TRBJ1-1, with 7 bases identical to TRBD1. The CDR3 spans 13 residues. V dropped 3 bases and J dropped 4; count of bases not matched to a gene: 3. Germline V gives CDR1 SGHRS, CDR2 YFSETQ. CDR3 region: CASSSTGPTEAFF. The CDR3 bases are TGCGCCAGCAGCTCGACAGGGCCCACTGAAGCTTTCTTT.

V is TRBV10-3 and J is TRBJ2-3; no clear D. CDR3 length: 14 residues. Trimming pared 4 bases from V and 0 bases from J, leaving 8 bases between. Germline CDR1 and CDR2: ENHRY and SYGVKD. In DNA, the CDR3 is TGTGCCATCAGTGTTGACGGGAGCACAGATACGCAGTATTTT. Encoded protein: CAISVDGSTDTQYF.

The V and J genes are TRBV7-2 and TRBJ1-2; the D gene is possibly TRBD1 (5 bases). There are 14 residues in the CDR3. Between the trimmed V and J ends, which lost 2 bases and 4 bases, there was a span of 11 bases. The V gene's germline CDR1 is SGHTA and CDR2 FQGNSA. CDR3 protein: CASSLRQTIYGYTF. CDR3 sequence (DNA): TGTGCCAGCAGCTTAAGACAGACTATCTATGGCTACACCTTC.

A note on this clone: The junction departs from germline at one end; a sequencing error may be responsible. The genes are TRBV7-8 and TRBJ2-7, with a possible D match to TRBD2 (5 bases). This CDR3 is built from 11 residues. Germline-derived CDR1 and CDR2 are SGHVS and FQNEAQ. CDR3 DNA: TGTGCCAGCAGCTTCGAACTAGAAATTAACTTC. Protein product: CASSFELEINF.

The chain is built from TRBV10-3 and TRBJ2-6, with D possibly being TRBD2 (6 bases). Germline CDR1 is ENHRY and CDR2 is SYGVKD. Deletions cut 0 bases from V and 1 base from J, with 7 bases between. The CDR3 has 16 residues. In DNA form, the CDR3 reads TGTGCCATCAGTGAGTCGGAGGGTTCTGGGGCCAACGTCCTGACTTTC. This gives the protein CAISESEGSGANVLTF.

The chain has TRBV5-1 and TRBJ2-5, with D unclear. V was pared by 3 bases and J by 4 bases, with 10 bases between. The CDR3 is 13 residues long. Looked up from germline, CDR1 is SGHRS and CDR2 is YFSETQ. For the CDR3, the DNA is TGCGCCAGCAGCTCCCTGGGCGGAGAGACCCAGTACTTC. It translates to CASSSLGGETQYF.

This sequence joins TRBV5-1 and TRBJ2-3, with 9 bases aligning to TRBD2. CDR1 is SGHRS and CDR2 is YFSETQ in the germline V gene. The CDR3 has 17 residues. V trimming: 0 bases; J trimming: 5 bases; junction bases outside the gene matches: 10. The CDR3 is CASSLAYAGGPGDTQYF. The DNA for the CDR3 is TGCGCCAGCAGCTTGGCCTACGCGGGAGGGCCAGGAGATACGCAGTATTTT. Full variable domain (remainder filled in from reference TRBV5-1 and TRBJ2-3): KAGVTQTPRYLIKTRGQQVTLSCSPISGHRSVSWYQQTPGQGLQFLFEYFSETQRNKGNFPGRFSGRQFSNSRSEMNVSTLELGDSALYLCASSLAYAGGPGDTQYFGPGTRLTVL.

This clone was observed a handful of times. The chain couples TRBV7-2 to TRBJ1-1, with a weak D call TRBD1 (5 bases). Germline V CDR1 and CDR2: SGHTA, FQGNSA. Trimming took off 3 bases at V and 3 bases at J, with 11 bases between the two ends. The CDR3 spans 14 residues. The CDR3 is CASSFRGGDTEAFF. CDR3 bases: TGTGCCAGCAGCTTTAGGGGTGGGGACACTGAAGCTTTCTTT.

This chain joins TRBV6-5 and TRBJ2-7, with 14 bases identical to TRBD2. CDR1 is MNHEY and CDR2 is SVGAGI in the germline V gene. The CDR3 runs to 16 residues. The V segment lost 7 bases and the J segment 5 bases; nucleotides outside the gene matches: 10. DNA of the CDR3: TGTGCCAGCATTAACTCGGGACTAGCGGGAGTGCACGAGCAGTACTTC. It yields the protein CASINSGLAGVHEQYF.

The rearrangement joins TRBV18 to TRBJ1-1; no definite D call. The CDR3 has 13 residues. Germline V gene data show CDR1 as KGHSH and CDR2 as LQKENI. V was shortened by 2 bases and J by 0 bases, with 4 bases between the two germline ends. The DNA of the CDR3 is TGTGCCAGCTCACCAGAAATGAACACTGAAGCTTTCTTT. Encoded protein: CASSPEMNTEAFF.

The sample holds a few counts of this clone. The V and J genes are TRBV6-5 and TRBJ2-2; D gene unclear. The V gene's germline CDR1 is MNHEY and CDR2 SVGAGI. Deletions cut 10 bases from V and 6 bases from J, with 9 bases between. The CDR3 length is 11 residues. The CDR3 DNA reads TGTGCCACCCGATGGGCCGGGGAGCTGTTTTTT. As protein: CATRWAGELFF.

The chain is built from TRBV2 and TRBJ2-7; D may match TRBD1 or TRBD2 (5 bases each). The ends were cut back, 3 bases at V and 3 bases at J, with 15 bases in the middle. The CDR3 totals 15 residues. Germline loops: CDR1 SNHLY, CDR2 FYNNEI. The CDR3 DNA reads as TGTGCCAGCAGTGATCGGCAGGGAGTCCACTACGAGCAGTACTTC. It codes for CASSDRQGVHYEQYF.

This sequence joins TRBV7-2 and TRBJ2-2, with TRBD1 identical over 7 bases. The V segment lost 6 bases and the J segment 2 bases; nucleotides outside the gene matches: 6. From germline, CDR1 is SGHTA and CDR2 FQGNSA. The CDR3 runs to 15 residues. The CDR3 spells CASRPGTANTGELFF. The CDR3 DNA reads TGTGCCAGCAGACCCGGGACAGCTAACACCGGGGAGCTGTTTTTT.

The chain recombines TRBV15 with TRBJ2-5; TRBD2 aligns across 9 bases. This CDR3 is built from 17 residues. V lost 0 bases, J lost 2 bases, and 7 bases stayed unmatched. The germline CDR1 and CDR2 sequences are LNHNV and YYDKDF (reference sequence). DNA for the CDR3: TGTGCCACCAGCAGAGATGCGCGGCTAGCGGGACAAGAGACCCAGTACTTC. Translated, it gives CATSRDARLAGQETQYF. Full variable domain (missing parts from reference TRBV15 and TRBJ2-5): DAMVIQNPRYQVTQFGKPVTLSCSQTLNHNVMYWYQQKSSQAPKLLFHYYDKDFNNEADTPDNFQSRRPNTSFCFLDIRSPGLGDTAMYLCATSRDARLAGQETQYFGPGTRLLVL.

As DNA, the CDR3 is TGTGCTAGTGGTTCCTCGCTAGATACGCAGTATTTT. Its translation is CASGSSLDTQYF. The chain uses TRBV12-5 and TRBJ2-3; no definite D call. The CDR3 is made up of 12 amino acids. V was shortened by 4 bases and J by 5 bases, with 7 bases between the two germline ends. From germline, CDR1 is LGHNT and CDR2 FRNRAP.

The chain has TRBV7-4 and TRBJ2-7; D gene ambiguous. V lost 2 bases, J lost 2 bases, and 7 bases lay in between. The CDR3 runs 13 residues. CDR1 is SGHVT and CDR2 is SQSDAQ in the germline V gene. DNA for the CDR3: TGTGCCAGCAGCTTATGCTCGGCCTACGAGCAGTACTTC. Residues: CASSLCSAYEQYF. Together with reference TRBV7-4 and TRBJ2-7, the CDR3 gives the full variable domain: GAGVSQSPRYKVAKRGRDVALRCDSISGHVTLYWYRQTLGQGSEVLTYSQSDAQRDKSGRPSGRFSAERPERSVSTLKIQRTEQGDSAVYLCASSLCSAYEQYFGPGTRLTVT.

The chain combines TRBV6-5 with TRBJ1-5, with D perhaps TRBD1 (5 bases). V was shortened by 0 bases and J by 2 bases, with 8 bases between the two germline ends. This CDR3 comprises 15 residues. Germline V gene lookup returns CDR1 MNHEY and CDR2 SVGAGI. The CDR3 is CASSYSGRGNQPQHF. In DNA form, the CDR3 reads TGTGCCAGCAGTTACTCGGGCAGGGGCAATCAGCCCCAGCATTTT.

This clone was counted only a few times. This chain uses TRBV5-1 with TRBJ2-2, with 8 nucleotides matching TRBD2. V gave up 0 bases and J gave up 5 bases; unmatched junction bases: 12. CDR1 is SGHRS and CDR2 is YFSETQ in the germline V gene. This CDR3 is built from 18 residues. The CDR3: CASSLAHGGLAGTGELFF. The DNA of the CDR3 is TGCGCCAGCAGCTTGGCCCACGGAGGGTTAGCGGGAACCGGGGAGCTGTTTTTT.